Below, 11 T cell receptor beta chains from the same sample are listed, as sequenced in a study of blood T cell repertoires in COVID-19. Method: immunoSEQ multiplex PCR; TCRdb's copy keeps in-frame clones and lacks some. The top ten hold roughly 2% of the sample, which has 54,000 or so clones, around four fifths seen once. Sequencing used peripheral blood. These receptors were obtained from an older woman with acute or convalescent COVID-19.

The CDR3 sequence: CASSVGLGRTYEQYF. The CDR3 nucleotides read TGTGCCAGCAGCGTCGGACTCGGGAGAACCTACGAGCAGTACTTC. The V call is TRBV11-1, the J call TRBJ2-7; a possible D gene is TRBD2 (6 bases). Trimming removed 5 bases from V and 2 bases from J, with 16 bases in between. Germline V lookup: CDR1 SGHAT, CDR2 FQDESV (reference sequence). The CDR3 spans 15 residues.

This chain connects TRBV18 to TRBJ1-1; D remains unclear. Germline lookup yields CDR1 KGHSH and CDR2 LQKENI. V was pared by 2 bases and J by 1 base, with 14 bases between. CDR3 length: 16 residues. The CDR3 nucleotides read TGTGCCAGCTCACCAACCGCTTTCGAGGGGAACACTGAAGCTTTCTTT. Translating gives CASSPTAFEGNTEAFF.

The J gene is TRBJ2-1, the V gene TRBV7-2, with TRBD2 matching over 9 bases. CDR1 and CDR2 (germline): SGHTA, FQGNSA. V gave up 5 bases and J gave up 6 bases; unmatched junction bases: 14. The CDR3 has 17 residues. CDR3 coding DNA: TGTGCCAGCAGCCCGCGGGGGGCGGGAGGGACAGCCAATGAGCAGTTCTTC. Translating it yields CASSPRGAGGTANEQFF.

The genes are TRBV7-9 and TRBJ1-2, with 8 bases that match TRBD1. This CDR3 spans 14 amino acids. Germline V gene data show CDR1 as SEHNR and CDR2 as FQNEAQ (reference sequence). The trim removed 4 bases at V and 6 bases at J, leaving 7 bases unmatched. The CDR3 DNA sequence: TGTGCCAGCAGCTATAGCGACAGGGGTGATGGCTACACCTTC. It yields the protein CASSYSDRGDGYTF.

CDR3 sequence (DNA): TGCAGCGTGCGACACGCCGGGACTAGCGGTGTTGAGCAGTTCTTC. It encodes CSVRHAGTSGVEQFF. V gene TRBV29-1 combines with J gene TRBJ2-1; TRBD2 matches at 11 bases. The CDR3 has 15 amino acids. J was trimmed by 9 bases and V by 6 bases; bases with no gene match: 13. Per the germline V gene, CDR1 is SQVTM and CDR2 is ANQGSEA.

The chain joins TRBV3-1 (or the pseudogene TRBV3-2) to TRBJ2-5; 14 bases align to TRBD2. Germline V lookup: CDR1 LGHDT, CDR2 YNNKEL (reference sequence). V lost 1 base to trimming and J lost 5 bases; unmatched junction nucleotides: 3. This CDR3 comprises 16 residues. CDR3 sequence (DNA): TGTGCCAGCAGCCAAGGGACTAGCGGGAGGATTGAGACCCAGTACTTC. Protein: CASSQGTSGRIETQYF.

V and J are TRBV27 and TRBJ2-7; no clear D. The ends were cut back, 6 bases at V and 2 bases at J, with 11 bases in the middle. This CDR3 region has 13 residues. The germline V gene encodes CDR1 MNHEY and CDR2 SMNVEV (reference sequence). The CDR3 nucleotides read TGTGCCAGCAGGTCTACAGTACCCTACGAGCAGTACTTC. It codes for CASRSTVPYEQYF.

The chain carries TRBV19 and TRBJ1-2, with D perhaps TRBD1 (6 bases). CDR3 size: 14 residues. V shed 5 bases and J shed 4 bases, with 14 bases lying between them. The germline V gene encodes CDR1 LNHDA and CDR2 SQIVND (reference sequence). DNA for the CDR3: TGTGCCAGTAGTCCTCGGGGGGCCCTCTATGGCTACACCTTC. Amino acids: CASSPRGALYGYTF.

Concerning this clone: An end of the junction differs from the germline gene, which may be a read error. This rearrangement joins TRBV2 to TRBJ1-4; D remains ambiguous. This CDR3 has 15 amino acids. Germline CDR1 is SNHLY and CDR2 is FYNNEI. CDR3 sequence: CASSKARNSNEKLFF. The CDR3 coding sequence is TGTGCCAGCAGTAAAGCCAGGAATTCTAATGAAAAACTGTTTTTT.

This chain joins TRBV4-2 and TRBJ2-2; maybe TRBD2 (6 bases). The CDR3 contains 13 residues. With 1 base removed from V and 6 bases from J, the gap between germline ends came to 6 bases. Germline V gene sequence: CDR1 LGHNA, CDR2 YNFKEQ. CDR3 coding DNA: TGTGCCAGCAGCCAAGGGAGGGCCGGGGAGCTGTTTTTT. Its protein is CASSQGRAGELFF.

The chain joins TRBV30 to TRBJ1-6; no reliable D call. CDR3 length: 14 amino acids. Germline CDR1 and CDR2: GTSNPN and SVGIG (reference sequence). V gave up 5 bases and J gave up 9 bases, with 17 bases separating them. Written as DNA, the CDR3 is TGTGCCTGGGCTAAGTCAAGCGGGCGTTCACCCCTCCACTTT. It translates to CAWAKSSGRSPLHF.